This T cell receptor beta chain originates from a study of CXCR3-negative and CXCR3-positive naive CD8 T cells. Study conclusions and caveats: Fresh PBMCs were used in most assays, and CXCR3 expression partially decreased after cryopreservation. Naive subsets were similarly diverse, while memory CD8+ repertoires were much less diverse.

Every CD8+ subset sample held about 300,000 flow-sorted cells, done in triplicate. The germline V gene encodes CDR1 SQVTM and CDR2 ANQGSEA. The CDR3 is 14 residues long. Preparation of TRB cDNA libraries relied on 5' RACE carrying UMI labels. One entry per CDR3 protein, without DNA, is what TCRdb gives after re-calling the 5' RACE reads. Recorded for this sample: 20,000 to 25,000 distinct CDR3 sequences. Concerning this clonotype itself: The antigen remains undetermined.

This sequence originates from a human donor in good health. Some clones in this sample may be carry-over from other donors' samples. The source material was memory CD8+ T cells from blood. This chain joins TRBV29-1 and TRBJ1-2; TCRdb proposes TRBD1, but this gene call is untestable without DNA. The CDR3 loop reads CSVEGTAKIYGYTF.